One sample yielded the 2 T cell receptor beta chains listed below, sequenced in a study of shared clonotypes between healthy human individuals (TCRdb year 2020). Preparation of the library involved the immunoSEQ multiplex PCR assay. TCRdb retrieved this table from immuneACCESS and kept in-frame rearrangements only. Not all clones are present; in checked studies, unresolved V genes account for under half, and no reason is known for the remainder. The sample table contains some 200,000 clones; only one count was recorded for approximately 61% of them. Of the sample, 10% is held by the ten largest clones. The sample was memory CD4+ T cells sorted from blood. What this sample's cell subset or site label stands for: CD45RA-negative fraction. These receptors were taken from a man between 25 and 39 years old in good health.

This clone was observed many times. This chain uses TRBV6-5 with TRBJ1-1; D is unresolved. V lost 6 bases, J lost 1 base, and 6 bases lay in between. The germline gives CDR1 MNHEY, CDR2 SVGAGI. The length of the CDR3 is 12 residues. The CDR3 sequence is CASRDPNTEAFF. The CDR3 DNA sequence: TGTGCCAGCAGGGACCCGAACACTGAAGCTTTCTTT.

The rearrangement uses TRBV7-9 and TRBJ1-5; tentative D call: TRBD1 (5 bases). Per germline, CDR1 SEHNR and CDR2 FQNEAQ (reference sequence). The CDR3 spans 14 residues. Trimming stripped 3 bases from V and 2 bases from J, with 8 bases between. In DNA, the CDR3 is TGTGCCAGCAGCTTGGGGGTTGGCAATCAGCCCCAGCATTTT. Amino acid sequence: CASSLGVGNQPQHF.